The 24 T cell receptor beta chains reported below all come from one sample, sequenced in a study of blood T cell repertoires in COVID-19 (TCRdb year 2020). Receptor amplification or capture employed the immunoSEQ multiplex PCR assay. In its TCRdb copy, this immuneACCESS table keeps in-frame sequences only and misses some clones. Where compared with another copy, unresolved V genes explain less than half of these, and the others have no known cause. This sample holds fewer than 100,000 clones; 80% to 95% were observed only once. The ten largest clonotypes hold less than 0.8% of the sample. Material for sequencing was peripheral blood. These receptors came from a woman of 80 years or more with acute or convalescent COVID-19.

CDR3 protein: CSASKLVSDTQYF. For the CDR3, the DNA is TGCAGTGCTAGTAAACTAGTTTCAGATACGCAGTATTTT. The chain employs TRBV20-1 and TRBJ2-3; D is possibly TRBD2 (5 bases). The CDR3 contains 13 residues. V lost 3 bases, J lost 4 bases, and 11 bases lay in between. CDR1 and CDR2 from the germline V gene are DFQATT and SNEGSKA (reference sequence).

This chain connects TRBV7-9 to TRBJ2-5, with 13 bases matching TRBD2. Per germline, CDR1 SEHNR and CDR2 FQNEAQ (reference sequence). V lost 1 base and J lost 5; bases outside the gene matches: 7. This CDR3 region has 17 residues. The CDR3 region has the DNA TGTGCCAGCAGCTTAGGATGGACTAGCGGGAGTTCGGAGACCCAGTACTTC. Protein sequence: CASSLGWTSGSSETQYF.

The genes are TRBV7-8 and TRBJ1-5, with a weak D call TRBD1 (6 bases). The V gene lost 3 bases and the J gene lost 0 bases, with 15 bases spanning the gap. The CDR3 consists of 17 residues. Germline V gene data show CDR1 as SGHVS and CDR2 as FQNEAQ. Written as DNA, the CDR3 is TGTGCCAGCAGCTTCTCGGACAGCCTCTATAGCAATCAGCCCCAGCATTTT. Encoded protein: CASSFSDSLYSNQPQHF.

This clone was seen more than once but under ten times. V and J are TRBV5-1 and TRBJ2-7, with 8 bases matching TRBD1. CDR1 SGHRS and CDR2 YFSETQ come from the germline V gene. J lost 3 bases, V lost 0 bases, and 5 bases had no gene match. The CDR3 totals 15 residues. Written as DNA, the CDR3 is TGCGCCAGCAGCTTGGCCTTACAGGGGGGCTACGAGCAGTACTTC. This encodes CASSLALQGGYEQYF.

The chain employs TRBV3-1 (or the pseudogene TRBV3-2) and TRBJ1-1; 7 bases map to TRBD1. Looked up from germline, CDR1 is LGHDT and CDR2 is YNNKEL (reference sequence). With V trimmed by 5 bases and J by 13 bases, 13 bases remained unmatched. This CDR3 has 13 amino acids. The CDR3 bases are TGTGCCAGCAGCGCAACGGACAGGACGCGTGTTTTCTTT. This translates into CASSATDRTRVFF.

V is TRBV5-1 and J is TRBJ2-3; the match to TRBD2 covers 8 bases. With 0 bases clipped from V and 5 bases from J, the junction kept 5 bases outside the gene matches. The CDR3 extends over 15 amino acids. The germline V gene has CDR1 SGHRS and CDR2 YFSETQ. In DNA form, the CDR3 reads TGCGCCAGCAGCTTGGAAGCGGGGGCCGGAGATACGCAGTATTTT. Its protein product is CASSLEAGAGDTQYF.

This clone was seen a handful of times. The J gene is TRBJ2-5, the V gene TRBV2; 7 bases agree with TRBD1. CDR1 SNHLY and CDR2 FYNNEI come from the germline V gene. J lost 4 bases, V lost 5 bases, and 4 bases had no gene match. CDR3 length: 13 amino acids. CDR3 in amino acids: CASSLRQGETQYF. CDR3 in DNA: TGTGCCAGCAGTCTCCGACAGGGAGAGACCCAGTACTTC.

The chain is built from TRBV10-3 and TRBJ1-2, with TRBD1 as a possible D gene (6 bases). The V end lost 10 bases, the J end lost 8 bases, and 20 bases lay between the germline ends. The CDR3 loop spans 13 amino acids. Germline values: CDR1 ENHRY, CDR2 SYGVKD. CDR3 DNA sequence: TGTGCCACCGGGGTTGGACAGTTCGGGGGCTACACCTTC. Residues: CATGVGQFGGYTF.

This chain uses TRBV5-4 with TRBJ2-7; 8 nucleotides align to TRBD2. There are 15 residues in the CDR3. CDR1 is SGHNT, CDR2 YYREEE, per germline (reference sequence). V shed 4 bases and J 2 bases; nucleotides not matched to a gene: 8. The CDR3 DNA sequence: TGTGCCAGCAGCGCCGGGGGGGCCAGGGCCTACGAGCAGTACTTC. This gives the protein CASSAGGARAYEQYF. The whole variable domain, remainder taken from reference TRBV5-4 and TRBJ2-7, is ETGVTQSPTHLIKTRGQQVTLRCSSQSGHNTVSWYQQALGQGPQFIFQYYREEENGRGNFPPRFSGLQFPNYSSELNVNALELDDSALYLCASSAGGARAYEQYFGPGTRLTVT.

J is TRBJ1-2 and V is TRBV10-3; D gene uncertain. Germline V gene data show CDR1 as ENHRY and CDR2 as SYGVKD. V was shortened by 10 bases and J by 2 bases, with 14 bases between the two germline ends. CDR3 size: 13 residues. The CDR3 reads CATLDPGNYGYTF. In DNA form, the CDR3 reads TGTGCCACTCTAGATCCGGGAAACTATGGCTACACCTTC.

The chain couples TRBV7-2 to TRBJ1-3; no clear D gene. CDR3 size: 15 residues. Germline loops: CDR1 SGHTA, CDR2 FQGNSA. V gave up 0 bases and J gave up 0 bases, with 6 bases separating them. The CDR3 is CASSLAHNSGNTIYF. Here the CDR3 DNA reads TGTGCCAGCAGCTTAGCACACAACTCTGGAAACACCATATATTTT.

The chain combines TRBV5-1 with TRBJ1-1; D is perhaps TRBD1 (5 bases). The CDR3 runs to 17 residues. CDR1 and CDR2 (germline): SGHRS, YFSETQ. V was cut by 4 bases and J by 0 bases, with 19 bases left in between. The chain's CDR3 is CASSNQRGWEVNTEAFF. The CDR3 DNA is TGCGCCAGCAGCAACCAGAGGGGTTGGGAGGTGAACACTGAAGCTTTCTTT.

The chain links TRBV28 to TRBJ1-6; 7 nucleotides align to TRBD1. The CDR3 extends over 14 amino acids. Germline V gene data show CDR1 as MDHEN and CDR2 as SYDVKM. V gave up 2 bases and J gave up 9 bases; unmatched junction bases: 4. The CDR3 DNA reads as TGTGCCAGCAGTTTAAGGGACAGACCTTCACCCCTCCACTTT. It yields the protein CASSLRDRPSPLHF.

This chain links TRBV4-3 with TRBJ1-5; unclear D gene. Trimming took off 0 bases at V and 2 bases at J, with 8 bases between the two ends. Looked up from germline, CDR1 is LGHNA and CDR2 is YSLEER. The CDR3 totals 15 residues. The chain's CDR3 is CASSQDIVGNQPQHF. The DNA of the CDR3 is TGCGCCAGCAGCCAAGATATAGTCGGCAATCAGCCCCAGCATTTT.

The chain recombines TRBV6-2 or TRBV6-3 with TRBJ1-5; a weak D match, TRBD1 (6 bases). V lost 5 bases to trimming and J lost 1 base, with 9 bases between them. The CDR3 has 14 amino acids. Germline lookup yields CDR1 MNHEY and CDR2 SVGEGT. As DNA, the CDR3 is TGTGCCAGCAGTGAGCAGGGGAGCAATCAGCCCCAGCATTTT. Amino acids: CASSEQGSNQPQHF.

The rearrangement uses TRBV5-1 and TRBJ2-3, with 7 bases fitting TRBD2. The CDR3 consists of 15 residues. V was clipped by 1 base and J by 2 bases; unmatched bases: 4. CDR1 SGHRS and CDR2 YFSETQ come from the germline V gene. CDR3 sequence (DNA): TGCGCCAGCAGCTTGCCCAGCGGGGCCACAGATACGCAGTATTTT. Protein: CASSLPSGATDTQYF.

The rearrangement links TRBV5-1 to TRBJ1-4; 7 bases agree with TRBD1. Germline V gene sequence: CDR1 SGHRS, CDR2 YFSETQ. The CDR3 has 15 amino acids. V trimming: 0 bases; J trimming: 8 bases; junction bases outside the gene matches: 7. The CDR3 nucleotides read TGCGCCAGCAGCTTGGAAGGAAACAGGGGAGAAAAACTGTTTTTT. Translating gives CASSLEGNRGEKLFF.

The V gene is TRBV4-3, the J gene TRBJ1-2, with D maybe TRBD1 (5 bases). The CDR3 consists of 13 residues. Trimming took off 6 bases at V and 8 bases at J, with 16 bases between the two ends. Per the germline V gene, CDR1 is LGHNA and CDR2 is YSLEER. The CDR3 DNA follows: TGCGCCAGCAGGCTCGCGGGGGTAGGAGGCTACACCTTC. Amino acid sequence: CASRLAGVGGYTF.

The chain joins TRBV3-1 (or the pseudogene TRBV3-2) to TRBJ1-5; the D gene is possibly TRBD1 (6 bases). This CDR3 spans 13 amino acids. CDR1 is LGHDT and CDR2 is YNNKEL in the germline V gene (reference sequence). Trimming shortened V by 2 bases and J by 5 bases, and 7 bases separated the two germline ends. DNA for the CDR3: TGTGCCAGCAGCCAAAGGACAGATCAGCCCCAGCATTTT. Encoded protein: CASSQRTDQPQHF.

The CDR3 protein is CASSLAGRGETDTQYF. The CDR3 nucleotides are TGTGCCAGCAGCTTGGCCGGGCGGGGGGAAACAGATACGCAGTATTTT. The chain is built from TRBV5-4 and TRBJ2-3, with 8 bases fitting TRBD2. This CDR3 region has 16 residues. CDR1 and CDR2 (germline): SGHNT, YYREEE (reference sequence). V was pared by 0 bases and J by 3 bases, with 6 bases of the junction left unmatched.

The rearrangement joins TRBV18 to TRBJ1-4, with a tentative D call TRBD1 (5 bases). Germline V lookup: CDR1 KGHSH, CDR2 LQKENI. Trimming stripped 2 bases from V and 6 bases from J, with 10 bases between. The CDR3 length is 14 residues. The CDR3 DNA reads as TGTGCCAGCTCACCAGGCCAGGGTTATGAAAAACTGTTTTTT. This translates into CASSPGQGYEKLFF.

Turning to this clone: The germline gene is not matched at one end of the junction; a read error may be the cause. This chain uses TRBV4-1 with TRBJ2-3; TRBD2 agrees at 12 bases. Per the germline V gene, CDR1 is MGHRA and CDR2 is YSYEKL. The CDR3 consists of 17 residues. The CDR3 loop is CASRQAGTSGGTDTQYF. CDR3 DNA sequence: TGCGCCAGCAGGCAAGCCGGAACTAGCGGGGGGACAGATACGCAGTATTTT.

The chain joins TRBV18 to TRBJ1-2, with 12 positions matching TRBD1. J was trimmed by 6 bases and V by 1 base; bases with no gene match: 6. Germline V lookup: CDR1 KGHSH, CDR2 LQKENI. This CDR3 has 16 amino acids. The CDR3: CASSPLPGQGADGYTF. CDR3 nucleotides: TGTGCCAGCTCACCACTTCCGGGACAGGGGGCGGATGGCTACACCTTC. The complete variable domain, with remaining parts taken from reference TRBV18 and TRBJ1-2, reads NAGVMQNPRHLVRRRGQEARLRCSPMKGHSHVYWYRQLPEEGLKFMVYLQKENIIDESGMPKERFSAEFPKEGPSILRIQQVVRGDSAAYFCASSPLPGQGADGYTFGSGTRLTVV.

V gene TRBV29-1 combines with J gene TRBJ1-2, with 8 bases aligning to TRBD1. Per the germline V gene, CDR1 is SQVTM and CDR2 is ANQGSEA. Trimming removed 7 bases from V and 8 bases from J; junction bases left unmatched: 6. The length of the CDR3 is 11 residues. CDR3 protein: CSGRTGSGYTF. CDR3 DNA: TGCAGCGGCCGGACAGGGAGCGGCTACACCTTC.